Listed below are T cell receptor beta chains from one sample, sequenced in a study of spatial heterogeneity in lung cancer. MiXCR, applied by TCRdb to the 5' RACE reads, yields one record per CDR3 protein. In the table there are over 95,000 distinct CDR3 sequences, under 14% of which are singletons. The sequencing used PBMCs, collected at follow-up. These receptors originate from a female donor with early-stage non-small cell lung cancer. Both conserved end residues are part of each CDR3. A D gene is named only where the DNA matches it firmly. Clone size is not always given. Where it is, it says once, few, many or a class for expanded clones.

cdr3_aa cdr3_nt j_call d_call v_call clone_size
CASSRRTGTEAFF TGTGCCAGCAGTCGCCGGACGGGGACTGAAGCTTTCTTT TRBJ1-1 NA TRBV6-4 many
CASGGWGPRYNEQFF TGTGCCAGCGGCGGATGGGGGCCCCGCTACAATGAGCAGTTCTTC TRBJ2-1 NA TRBV7-2 NA
CSVGMPLGSGTGLNTGELFF TGCAGCGTTGGGATGCCCTTGGGATCCGGGACAGGGTTAAACACCGGGGAGCTGTTTTTT TRBJ2-2 TRBD1 TRBV29-1 NA
CSVRLGPQGEQFF TGCAGCGTTCGACTAGGCCCCCAGGGTGAGCAGTTCTTC TRBJ2-1 NA TRBV29-1 many
CASSFRGNNSPLHF TGTGCCAGCAGCTTCAGGGGTAACAATTCACCCCTCCACTTT TRBJ1-6 NA TRBV7-6 few
CASTPRSTRSGELFF TGTGCCAGTACCCCGAGATCAACCAGGTCCGGGGAGCTGTTTTTT TRBJ2-2 NA TRBV19 few
CASSLVGLAHNEQFF TGTGCCAGCAGCTTAGTAGGACTAGCGCACAATGAGCAGTTCTTC TRBJ2-1 TRBD2 TRBV11-2 NA
CASSAGGPVEQFF TGTGCCAGCAGCGCGGGCGGGCCGGTTGAGCAGTTCTTC TRBJ2-1 NA TRBV9 many
CASSATPPGREAFF TGTGCCAGCAGCGCCACCCCCCCAGGGCGTGAAGCTTTCTTT TRBJ1-1 NA TRBV7-9 NA
CASSLGRRTDTQYF TGTGCCAGCAGCTTGGGGCGGAGAACAGATACGCAGTATTTT TRBJ2-3 NA TRBV7-2 NA
CASSIKGNTEAFF TGTGCCAGTAGTATCAAGGGAAACACTGAAGCTTTCTTT TRBJ1-1 NA TRBV19 few
CASRQSSGRSQGANVLTF TGTGCCAGCAGACAATCTAGCGGGAGAAGCCAGGGGGCCAACGTCCTGACTTTC TRBJ2-6 TRBD2 TRBV7-2 few
CSATKSGQFLRAQHF TGCAGTGCCACCAAATCGGGACAATTCTTGAGGGCCCAGCATTTT TRBJ1-5 NA TRBV20-1 NA
CAISDRTPEQYF TGTGCCATCAGTGATCGGACGCCCGAGCAGTACTTC TRBJ2-7 NA TRBV10-3 many
CATSDARSGANVLTF TGTGCCACCAGCGACGCCCGCTCTGGGGCCAACGTCCTGACTTTC TRBJ2-6 NA TRBV24-1 many
CASSLASTGAGELFF TGTGCCAGCAGCTTGGCCTCGACAGGGGCCGGGGAGCTGTTTTTT TRBJ2-2 TRBD1 TRBV5-4 few
CAIGEALGLLNTQYF TGTGCCATTGGAGAGGCCTTGGGCCTATTAAATACGCAGTATTTT TRBJ2-3 NA TRBV10-3 NA
CASRRSHEQYF TGTGCCAGCAGGAGAAGCCATGAGCAGTATTTT TRBJ2-3 NA TRBV7-8 NA
CAKTSGRVNEQFF TGTGCCAAGACTAGCGGGAGAGTCAATGAGCAGTTCTTC TRBJ2-1 TRBD2 TRBV2 few
CASSLGWAPGFSSYNEQFF TGTGCCAGCAGCTTAGGCTGGGCCCCGGGATTTAGCTCCTACAATGAGCAGTTCTTC TRBJ2-1 NA TRBV11-3 many
CASSQTGSGANVLTF TGTGCCAGCAGCCAAACCGGATCTGGGGCCAACGTCCTGACTTTC TRBJ2-6 NA TRBV3-1 few
CSASSGTGGSYNEQFF TGCAGTGCTAGTTCGGGGACAGGGGGCTCCTACAATGAGCAGTTCTTC TRBJ2-1 TRBD1 TRBV20-1 NA
CASSPLAANEKLFF TGTGCCAGCTCACCACTCGCAGCAAATGAAAAACTGTTTTTT TRBJ1-4 NA TRBV18 NA
CASSPGTGANYGYTF TGTGCCAGCAGTCCCGGGACAGGGGCTAACTATGGCTACACCTTC TRBJ1-2 TRBD1 TRBV28 many
CATSDARAVYGYTF TGTGCCACCAGTGATGCCAGGGCAGTGTATGGCTACACCTTC TRBJ1-2 NA TRBV24-1 few
CASWGQGGYSNQPQHF TGTGCCAGTTGGGGACAGGGGGGATATAGCAATCAGCCCCAGCATTTT TRBJ1-5 TRBD1 TRBV6-1 few
CASSLARQGTSSYNEQFF TGTGCCAGCAGCTTAGCGAGACAGGGTACGAGCTCCTACAATGAGCAGTTCTTC TRBJ2-1 TRBD1 TRBV7-9 few